A selection of T cell receptor beta chains follows, all from one sample in a study of OX40 agonist ivuxolimab in advanced cancers. Clones were read by immunoSEQ multiplex PCR, and TCRdb kept only the in-frame ones, dropping some. Of about 88,000 clones listed, around 87% are singletons. This specimen was CD4+ or CD8+ T cells sorted from blood, taken in a trial of the OX40 agonist ivuxolimab. These receptors were taken from an adult with an advanced solid tumor such as melanoma, head and neck, liver or kidney cancer. Both conserved end residues are part of each CDR3. A D gene is named only where the DNA matches it firmly. Size values are once, few and many counts, or a class for expanded clones, and some rows have none.

V	size	D	J	DNA	CDR3
TRBV2	few	TRBD1	TRBJ1-6	TGTGCCAGCAGTGTCAGACAGGGTATTTCACCCCTCCACTTT	CASSVRQGISPLHF
TRBV7-9	NA	NA	TRBJ2-2	TGTGCCAGCAGCTTTATGGGGGAGCTGTTTTTT	CASSFMGELFF
TRBV5-4	NA	NA	TRBJ1-4	TGTGCCAGCAGCTTGTGGGCCACGGAAAATGAAAAACTGTTTTTT	CASSLWATENEKLFF
TRBV7-2	NA	NA	TRBJ2-1	TGTGCCAGCAGCTTAGTTTCGACAACAGACAATGAGCAGTTCTTC	CASSLVSTTDNEQFF
TRBV30	NA	TRBD2	TRBJ2-5	TGTGCCTGGAGCCCCGCGGGACTACCTCAAGAGACCCAGTACTTC	CAWSPAGLPQETQYF
TRBV30	NA	TRBD1	TRBJ2-5	TGTGCCTGGAGGTACAGGGGTCACCAAGAGACCCAGTACTTC	CAWRYRGHQETQYF
TRBV7-9	NA	TRBD2	TRBJ2-3	TGTGCCAGCAGCTTAGTGGCGGGGGGTCGCACAGATACGCAGTATTTT	CASSLVAGGRTDTQYF
TRBV19	NA	TRBD2	TRBJ2-1	TGTGCCAGTAGCCGGGGACTAGCGGGGGCGTACAATGAGCAGTTCTTC	CASSRGLAGAYNEQFF
TRBV7-2	NA	NA	TRBJ2-7	TGTGCCAGCAGCCCAGGGGGGTACGAGCAGTACTTC	CASSPGGYEQYF
TRBV2	once	NA	TRBJ2-3	TGTGCCAGCAGTGAAACGTGGGGAACAGATACGCAGTATTTT	CASSETWGTDTQYF
TRBV5-4	NA	NA	TRBJ2-7	TGTGCCAGCACCCTTCTCGTGGGGCAGGACGAGCAGTACTTC	CASTLLVGQDEQYF
TRBV2	once	NA	TRBJ2-3	TGTGCCACACTAAAAGGGGGGGGCGGGGGAAATACGCAGTATTTT	CATLKGGGGGNTQYF
TRBV9	NA	TRBD1	TRBJ1-5	TGTGCCAGCAGCGTAAGGGGGGACAGAACGATAGCGGGGCCCCAGCATTTT	CASSVRGDRTIAGPQHF
TRBV25-1	NA	NA	TRBJ1-3	TGTGCCAGCAGTGACCAACGAAACACCATATATTTT	CASSDQRNTIYF
TRBV19	NA	TRBD1	TRBJ2-3	TGTGCCACCCAATGGACAGGGGGCGCAGATACGCAGTATTTT	CATQWTGGADTQYF
TRBV10-3	NA	NA	TRBJ1-4	TGTGCCATCAGAGGGGACGGTGCAACTAATGAAAAACTGTTTTTT	CAIRGDGATNEKLFF
TRBV27	NA	TRBD2	TRBJ2-1	TGTGCCAGCAGTTTAGGTGGGCTAGCGGGTGGTGGTGAGCAGTTCTTC	CASSLGGLAGGGEQFF
TRBV7-2	once	TRBD2	TRBJ2-3	TGTGCCAGCAGCCCAGCGGGGCCGCGTAGCACAGATACGCAGTATTTT	CASSPAGPRSTDTQYF
TRBV11-2	NA	NA	TRBJ2-7	TGTGCCAGCAGCTCCCCGGGAAGGAGCTCCTACGAGCAGTACTTC	CASSSPGRSSYEQYF
TRBV11-1	NA	TRBD1	TRBJ2-7	TGTGCCACCCGACCGACAGGGGGCCACGAGCAGTACTTC	CATRPTGGHEQYF
TRBV11-2	NA	TRBD2	TRBJ2-1	TGTGCCAGCAGCTTGGCTAGCGGGAGGGCCGGTGAGCAGTTCTTC	CASSLASGRAGEQFF
TRBV5-1	NA	NA	TRBJ1-3	TGCGCCAGCAGCTTGGGACAGAGCTCTGGAAACACCATATATTTT	CASSLGQSSGNTIYF
TRBV7-9	NA	TRBD1	TRBJ1-2	TGTGCCAGCAGCCTGGGACAGAATGTTGGCTACACCTTC	CASSLGQNVGYTF
TRBV5-1	NA	TRBD1	TRBJ2-7	TGCGCCAGCAGCCTTGATGGGACAGCCAGCGAGCAGTACTTC	CASSLDGTASEQYF
TRBV6-1	few	NA	TRBJ2-1	TGTGCCAGCAGGTCTTACACAGGTTACAATGAGCAGTTCTTC	CASRSYTGYNEQFF
TRBV9	NA	TRBD2	TRBJ2-5	TGTGCCAGCAGCGTGACTAGCGGGGACCTCGGGGAGACCCAGTACTTC	CASSVTSGDLGETQYF
TRBV9	once	NA	TRBJ1-2	TGTGCCAGCAGCGCGACCTCGGGGGAAAAGGTGGGCACCTTC	CASSATSGEKVGTF
TRBV7-6	NA	NA	TRBJ2-7	TGTGCCAGCAGTTATAAACCGGACAGAGACTACGAGCAGTACTTC	CASSYKPDRDYEQYF
TRBV5-1	NA	TRBD1	TRBJ1-1	TGCGCCAGCAGCTCCCCACAGGGGAGGAACACTGAAGCTTTCTTT	CASSSPQGRNTEAFF
TRBV28	NA	NA	TRBJ2-5	TGTGCCAGCAGTCGTGCCACTAGAATGGAGACCCAGTACTTC	CASSRATRMETQYF
TRBV7-9	once	NA	TRBJ1-2	TGTGCCATCCGGGGGGAGGCCTATGGCTACACCTTC	CAIRGEAYGYTF
TRBV5-1	once	NA	TRBJ2-4	TGCGCCAGCAGCTTGGCCTCAGGACTGACGGCTGGCATTCAGTACTTC	CASSLASGLTAGIQYF